The rows below give T cell receptor beta chains drawn from one sample of a study of T-cell memory formation after mild COVID-19. TCRdb ran MiXCR on the 5' RACE reads and lists one entry per CDR3 protein. The sample gives 150,000 to 200,000 distinct CDR3 sequences, roughly a third of which show up once; about 12% is in the top ten. The specimen was PBMCs or a T cell subset sorted from them (not recorded which). These receptor sequences come from an adult woman who had mild COVID-19 (a few samples of this study predate the infection). Cell type and time point are not known. CDR3s include the opening cysteine and the closing phenylalanine or tryptophan. The order of the fields is CDR3 DNA, CDR3 protein, J gene, clone size, V gene, D gene. D genes are given only for firm matches. A row's size may be missing; if present it is once, few, many or a size class.

TGTGCCAGCAGAGAACGAGGGACCCTAAGGAACTCTGGGGCCAACGTCCTGACTTTC CASRERGTLRNSGANVLTF TRBJ2-6 few TRBV6-1 .
TGTGCCAGCAGCGTAGATCCTAGCGGGGGGTTAAATGAGCAGTTCTTC CASSVDPSGGLNEQFF TRBJ2-1 . TRBV9 TRBD2
TGCAGTGCTAGAGACTCATGGAACACAGATACGCAGTATTTT CSARDSWNTDTQYF TRBJ2-3 few TRBV20-1 .
TGTGCCAGCAGTTACTCGGGGACGGTAAACACTGAAGCTTTCTTT CASSYSGTVNTEAFF TRBJ1-1 . TRBV6-5 .
TGCGCCAGCAGCTTCGCCAGGGTACGCGCCGGGGAGCTGTTTTTT CASSFARVRAGELFF TRBJ2-2 . TRBV5-1 .
TGTGCCAGCAGTGAGGGACGTTATAATTCACCCCTCCACTTT CASSEGRYNSPLHF TRBJ1-6 . TRBV2 .
TGTGCCAGCAGCGAATCCCAGCTAGATACGCAGTATTTT CASSESQLDTQYF TRBJ2-3 many TRBV9 .
TGTGCCAGCAGGACACAGGGGAACCAAGAGACCCAGTACTTC CASRTQGNQETQYF TRBJ2-5 many TRBV6-5 TRBD1
TGTGCCAGCAGCGCGGGCGGGCTGGAATACTATGGCTACACCTTC CASSAGGLEYYGYTF TRBJ1-2 . TRBV11-3 .
TGTGCCAGCAGCCCAAGACTAGCGGGAGGGGAGACCCAGTACTTC CASSPRLAGGETQYF TRBJ2-5 . TRBV7-2 TRBD2
TGCAGTGCTAGAGATTTTGGGACTAGCGGGACGACGCAGTATTTT CSARDFGTSGTTQYF TRBJ2-3 . TRBV20-1 TRBD2